Below are 25 T cell receptor beta chains sequenced from a single sample in a study of blood T cells in healthy people across ages. Using a J-beta primer mix together with a sample-barcoded 5' primer, a second PCR was run for roughly 6 to 12 cycles. TCRdb reanalysed the 5' RACE reads using MiXCR and keeps one entry per CDR3 protein. In the table there are around 1,700,000 distinct CDR3 sequences, under 30% of which are singletons. Material for sequencing was blood. These receptors were obtained from a woman in her twenties or thirties in good health.

The chain couples TRBV18 to TRBJ1-4; 7 nucleotides match TRBD1. The V gene end was trimmed by 8 bases and the J gene end by 8 bases; junction bases not matched to a gene: 11. The CDR3 has 14 amino acids. Germline V gene lookup returns CDR1 KGHSH and CDR2 LQKENI. CDR3 nucleotides: TGTGCCAGCGGGGGGACAGCCCAAGGCGAAAAACTGTTTTTT. As protein: CASGGTAQGEKLFF.

V usage is TRBV6-2 or TRBV6-3 and J usage is TRBJ2-1, with 12 bases matching TRBD2. The CDR3 extends over 19 amino acids. Trimming cost V 5 bases and J 3 bases; bases outside gene matches: 14. CDR1 is MNHEY and CDR2 is SVGEGT in the germline V gene. The CDR3 nucleotides read TGTGCCAGCAGTCCTCGTTTTCCGACTAGCGGGAGCCTCTACAATGAGCAGTTCTTC. Encoded protein: CASSPRFPTSGSLYNEQFF.

In its sample, this clonotype was seen a few times. The gene calls are TRBV10-3 and TRBJ1-6; 7 bases match TRBD1. CDR3 length: 15 residues. V lost 6 bases to trimming and J lost 9 bases; unmatched junction nucleotides: 11. From germline, CDR1 is ENHRY and CDR2 SYGVKD. The CDR3 is CAIRETGFSSSPLHF. CDR3 nucleotide sequence: TGTGCCATCAGGGAGACAGGGTTTTCCAGTTCACCCCTCCACTTT.

This clonotype was counted many times. V usage is TRBV10-3 and J usage is TRBJ2-7, with 7 bases lining up with TRBD1. The germline gives CDR1 ENHRY, CDR2 SYGVKD. The ends lost 4 bases at V and 0 bases at J; junction bases unmatched: 3. This CDR3 contains 14 residues. Written as DNA, the CDR3 is TGTGCCATCAGTGCTGGGGACAGCTCCTACGAGCAGTACTTC. Its protein is CAISAGDSSYEQYF.

This clonotype was seen only once. A much larger clone differs from this one at a single base, so this may be a read error. V and J are TRBV7-3 and TRBJ2-5; D possibly corresponds to TRBD2 (5 bases). This CDR3 has 15 residues. Germline assignment: CDR1 SGHTA and CDR2 FQGTGA. CDR3 DNA sequence: TGTGCCGGCAGCTTAGGCGGACTGTACCAAGAGACCCAGTACTTC. Protein sequence: CAGSLGGLYQETQYF.

This clonotype appeared a few times. The chain employs TRBV12-3 or TRBV12-4 and TRBJ2-1; the match to TRBD2 covers 7 bases. The CDR3 is 16 amino acids. V lost 3 bases to trimming and J lost 1 base; unmatched junction nucleotides: 6. The CDR3 region has the DNA TGTGCCAGCAGTTTGGGAGGGAGTACGTCCTACAATGAGCAGTTCTTC. Protein product: CASSLGGSTSYNEQFF.

This clonotype was detected a few times. The chain combines TRBV27 with TRBJ1-2; no reliable D call. This CDR3 has 15 residues. The germline CDR1 and CDR2 sequences are MNHEY and SMNVEV (reference sequence). V lost 2 bases, J lost 6 bases, and 16 bases lay in between. The CDR3: CASSLNLNPSHGYTF. Written as DNA, the CDR3 is TGTGCCAGCAGTTTAAATCTCAATCCGAGTCATGGCTACACCTTC.

This clonotype was observed many times. The chain is built from TRBV27 and TRBJ2-1; possibly TRBD1 for D (6 bases). The CDR3 sequence is 14 residues long. Germline V gene sequence: CDR1 MNHEY, CDR2 SMNVEV (reference sequence). Deletions cut 2 bases from V and 8 bases from J, with 13 bases between. CDR3 sequence (DNA): TGTGCCAGCAGTTTAGAGAGGGGGTGGGATGAGCAGTTCTTC. Its translation is CASSLERGWDEQFF.

The genes are TRBV5-1 and TRBJ1-2, with D possibly matching TRBD1 (5 bases). This CDR3 is built from 14 residues. Germline assignment: CDR1 SGHRS and CDR2 YFSETQ. Trimming took 3 bases from V and 1 from J, leaving 10 bases between them. In DNA, the CDR3 is TGCGCCAGCAGCTCAACGACAGTTAACTATGGCTACACCTTC. It encodes CASSSTTVNYGYTF.

This chain links TRBV5-1 with TRBJ2-6; no definite D call. Germline CDR1 is SGHRS and CDR2 is YFSETQ. V lost 2 bases and J 2 bases, leaving 11 bases between the germline ends. The CDR3 extends over 16 amino acids. CDR3 sequence: CASSFVVGTGANVLTF. The CDR3 DNA follows: TGCGCCAGCAGCTTCGTCGTAGGGACTGGGGCCAACGTCCTGACTTTC. The variable domain in full, with the rest retrieved from reference TRBV5-1 and TRBJ2-6, is KAGVTQTPRYLIKTRGQQVTLSCSPISGHRSVSWYQQTPGQGLQFLFEYFSETQRNKGNFPGRFSGRQFSNSRSEMNVSTLELGDSALYLCASSFVVGTGANVLTFGAGSRLTVL.

Many counts were recorded for this clonotype. V is TRBV7-9 and J is TRBJ2-1, with 11 bases fitting TRBD2. There are 18 residues in the CDR3. Germline CDR1 SEHNR, CDR2 FQNEAQ (reference sequence). After removal of 5 bases from V and 5 bases from J, the junction contained 14 bases not matched to a gene. The CDR3 here is CASSRIEILAGVDNEQFF. The CDR3 DNA reads as TGTGCCAGCAGCCGAATTGAAATACTAGCGGGGGTTGACAATGAGCAGTTCTTC.

V usage is TRBV5-1 and J usage is TRBJ2-3; D is undetermined. In germline, CDR1 is SGHRS, CDR2 YFSETQ. Trimming stripped 4 bases from V and 0 bases from J, with 12 bases between. This CDR3 spans 15 amino acids. Written as DNA, the CDR3 is TGCGCCAGCAGCGGGCGTAGGCTGAGCACAGATACGCAGTATTTT. It encodes CASSGRRLSTDTQYF.

This clonotype came up a few times. The rearrangement uses TRBV6-5 and TRBJ2-7; unclear D gene. Trimming took off 8 bases at V and 4 bases at J, with 15 bases between the two ends. CDR3 length: 13 residues. Germline CDR1 is MNHEY and CDR2 is SVGAGI. CDR3 region: CASAPDPAYEQYF. Written as DNA, the CDR3 is TGTGCCAGCGCTCCGGACCCAGCATACGAGCAGTACTTC.

This clonotype was observed a few times. The chain uses TRBV12-3 or TRBV12-4 and TRBJ2-5, with 14 bases fitting TRBD2. J lost 5 bases, V lost 5 bases, and 10 bases had no gene match. This CDR3 region has 17 residues. The CDR3 loop is CASSRGTSGSQAETQYF. Written as DNA, the CDR3 is TGTGCCAGCAGTAGGGGGACTAGCGGGAGTCAGGCGGAGACCCAGTACTTC.

The gene calls are TRBV20-1 and TRBJ1-2; the match to TRBD1 covers 7 bases. CDR1 and CDR2 (germline): DFQATT, SNEGSKA (reference sequence). The CDR3 has 14 amino acids. V shed 6 bases, J shed 0 bases, and the junction held 7 bases outside the gene matches. The CDR3 sequence is CSAPGQFSNYGYTF. The CDR3 DNA sequence: TGCAGTGCCCCGGGACAGTTTTCTAACTATGGCTACACCTTC.

This clonotype was observed a few times. The V gene is TRBV3-1, the J gene TRBJ2-1; 9 bases line up with TRBD2. CDR3 length: 16 residues. From germline, CDR1 is LGHDT and CDR2 YNNKEL (reference sequence). Trimming at V came to 0 bases and at J to 10 bases, leaving 10 bases not matched to a gene. CDR3 protein: CASSQDLLAGRGEQFF. DNA for the CDR3: TGTGCCAGCAGCCAAGATTTGCTAGCGGGACGGGGAGAGCAGTTCTTC.

In its sample, this clonotype was seen a few times. The CDR3 here is CASSSGRVRTDTQYF. The CDR3 nucleotides are TGTGCCAGCAGTTCGGGACGGGTCAGAACAGATACGCAGTATTTT. The gene calls are TRBV6-6 and TRBJ2-3; D is possibly TRBD1 or TRBD2 (5 bases each). Germline V CDR1 and CDR2: MNHNY, SVGAGI (reference sequence). The V end was cut by 4 bases, the J end by 3 bases, with 14 bases between. The CDR3 contains 15 residues.

The chain recombines TRBV7-3 with TRBJ1-1; D not certain. Trimming took 1 base from V and 0 from J, leaving 9 bases between them. Germline loops: CDR1 SGHTA, CDR2 FQGTGA. This CDR3 has 15 residues. Here the CDR3 DNA reads TGTGCCAGCAGCTTAATGGGGAACATGAACACTGAAGCTTTCTTT. This encodes CASSLMGNMNTEAFF.

The chain couples TRBV9 to TRBJ2-3, with D perhaps given as TRBD1 or TRBD2 (5 bases each). The ends were cut back, 7 bases at V and 0 bases at J, with 15 bases in the middle. This CDR3 comprises 15 residues. Germline V gene data show CDR1 as SGDLS and CDR2 as YYNGEE. DNA for the CDR3: TGTGCCAGCTCCCCGTTGGGGGATAGCACAGATACGCAGTATTTT. This translates into CASSPLGDSTDTQYF.

The chain employs TRBV20-1 and TRBJ2-1, with 13 bases lining up with TRBD2. The J segment lost 9 bases and the V segment lost 5 bases, leaving 7 bases of the junction unmatched. Germline V CDR1 and CDR2: DFQATT, SNEGSKA (reference sequence). The CDR3 contains 14 residues. The CDR3 loop is CSAAGTSGNLEQFF. In DNA form, the CDR3 reads TGCAGTGCTGCCGGGACTAGCGGGAACCTTGAGCAGTTCTTC.

The chain employs TRBV5-6 and TRBJ2-7; D may be TRBD2 (5 bases). The germline CDR1 and CDR2 sequences are SGHDT and YYEEEE. This CDR3 has 15 residues. Trimming took off 3 bases at V and 3 bases at J, with 16 bases between the two ends. CDR3 nucleotides: TGTGCCAGCAGCTCCCCGGTGAGGGCCAGCTACGAGCAGTACTTC. This translates into CASSSPVRASYEQYF.

V usage is TRBV6-5 and J usage is TRBJ2-7; D may be TRBD2 (5 bases). Germline V lookup: CDR1 MNHEY, CDR2 SVGAGI. V gave up 2 bases and J gave up 2 bases, with 10 bases separating them. This CDR3 is built from 14 residues. CDR3 bases: TGTGCCAGCAGTTACCCCGGGAACCCCTACGAGCAGTACTTC. This sequence encodes CASSYPGNPYEQYF.

V and J are TRBV18 and TRBJ1-4, with D possibly matching TRBD1 (6 bases). V dropped 2 bases and J dropped 0 bases, with 16 bases sitting between them. The V gene's germline CDR1 is KGHSH and CDR2 LQKENI. The CDR3 is 18 residues long. CDR3 loop: CASSPMAYRQATNEKLFF. For the CDR3, the DNA is TGTGCCAGCTCACCAATGGCCTATCGACAGGCAACTAATGAAAAACTGTTTTTT.

This clonotype came up a few times. This sequence joins TRBV18 and TRBJ2-7; 10 bases are shared with TRBD1. The CDR3 has 15 residues. Germline-derived CDR1 and CDR2 are KGHSH and LQKENI. V lost 3 bases and J lost 3; bases outside the gene matches: 5. This chain's CDR3 is CASSPGTGDHYEQYF. In DNA form, the CDR3 reads TGTGCCAGCTCACCCGGGACAGGGGACCACTACGAGCAGTACTTC.

This chain connects TRBV29-1 to TRBJ2-1, with TRBD2 matching over 7 bases. The V gene's germline CDR1 is SQVTM and CDR2 ANQGSEA. Unmatched junction bases numbered 14, after V lost 6 bases and J lost 6 bases. The CDR3 covers 15 residues. The CDR3 here is CSVWGEWGGINEQFF. The DNA for the CDR3 is TGCAGCGTGTGGGGAGAGTGGGGGGGGATCAATGAGCAGTTCTTC.